The sequence of this T cell receptor (beta chain) was determined in a study of T cells in Graves' hyperthyroidism and ophthalmopathy. For this clonotype: Antigen: not known.

Study-wide results and caveats: The model identified upcoming ophthalmopathy a median roughly 6 months ahead of onset. A model built on 13 V-J features separated ophthalmopathy from stable hyperthyroidism.

The patients, who ranged from 18 to 65 in age, presented with newly diagnosed hyperthyroidism lasting under 2 months. CDR3 size: 15 residues. The V end lost 3 bases, the J end lost 11 bases, and 19 bases lay between the germline ends. Germline CDR1 and CDR2: ENHRY and SYGVKD. It was RNA transcripts that yielded the amplified TCR beta CDR3 regions. With the HTBI primer set, the TCR CDR3 went through a first round of RT-PCR. TCRdb itself ran the multiplex PCR reads through MiXCR, one entry per CDR3 protein. The table lists around 540,000 distinct CDR3 sequences, 46% of them singletons. What was sequenced was peripheral blood or thyroid tissue (not recorded which). The V call is TRBV10-3, the J call TRBJ2-2; TRBD1 or TRBD2 may be the D gene (7 bases each). This receptor was obtained from a young woman with Graves' hyperthyroidism. In DNA, the CDR3 is TGTGCCATCAGTGAATCCCTGGGACAGCGGGATGAGCTGTTTTTT. Residues: CAISESLGQRDELFF.